A single sample is the source of the 19 T cell receptor beta chains below, sequenced in a study of chemoradiotherapy in HPV16-positive cancers. Some clones are missing from TCRdb's copy, which holds only in-frame ones; the method was immunoSEQ multiplex PCR. The data hold approximately 52,000 clones, with roughly nine tenths observed a single time. The sample consisted of blood, taken from a patient who underwent chemoradiotherapy. All receptors come from a human donor with HPV-associated anogenital cancer.

The chain combines TRBV27 with TRBJ2-7; 10 nucleotides align to TRBD2. Losses at the gene ends were 6 bases for V and 2 bases for J; bases not matched to a gene: 4. CDR3 length: 14 amino acids. In germline, CDR1 is MNHEY, CDR2 SMNVEV (reference sequence). CDR3 DNA: TGTGCCAGCAGCTTAGCGGGGGGCCCCTACGAGCAGTACTTC. Protein: CASSLAGGPYEQYF.

The V and J genes are TRBV6-1 and TRBJ2-5; TRBD1 agrees at 7 bases. The ends lost 4 bases at V and 11 bases at J; junction bases unmatched: 7. The germline CDR1 and CDR2 sequences are MNHNS and SASEGT. The CDR3 runs 12 residues. This CDR3 is CASSVRDSEQYF. The CDR3 DNA sequence: TGTGCCAGCAGTGTCCGGGACAGTGAGCAGTACTTC.

The chain is built from TRBV4-3 and TRBJ2-3, with 8 positions matching TRBD2. V gave up 4 bases and J gave up 4 bases; unmatched junction bases: 4. Germline CDR1 reads LGHNA; CDR2 reads YSLEER. This CDR3 comprises 14 residues. The CDR3 reads CASSPPGGADTQYF. The CDR3 nucleotides are TGCGCCAGCAGCCCTCCGGGAGGGGCAGATACGCAGTATTTT.

A few counts support this clone. The sample has other DNA sequences that encode this CDR3 too. V and J are TRBV5-4 and TRBJ2-1; 7 nucleotides match TRBD2. The CDR3 covers 16 residues. After removal of 0 bases from V and 0 bases from J, the junction contained 3 bases not matched to a gene. Germline V gene lookup returns CDR1 SGHNT and CDR2 YYREEE (reference sequence). CDR3 nucleotides: TGTGCCAGCAGCTTGGGACTAGCCTACTCCTACAATGAGCAGTTCTTC. Its protein is CASSLGLAYSYNEQFF.

Here the CDR3 reads CASSRSGPNTGELFF. CDR3 DNA: TGTGCCAGCTCACGATCGGGACCCAACACCGGGGAGCTGTTTTTT. The J gene is TRBJ2-2, the V gene TRBV18; D might be TRBD1 or TRBD2, each matching 5 bases. Trimming cost V 4 bases and J 2 bases, with 11 bases left between them. Germline loops: CDR1 KGHSH, CDR2 LQKENI. The CDR3 runs to 15 residues.

The count of this clone is one. The chain has TRBV5-5 and TRBJ1-4, with 7 bases aligning to TRBD1. CDR1 is SGHKS, CDR2 YYEKEE, per germline (reference sequence). This CDR3 has 14 amino acids. V gave up 2 bases and J gave up 3 bases; unmatched junction bases: 1. The CDR3 DNA is TGTGCCAGCAGCTTTGGGACAGCTAATGAAAAACTGTTTTTT. This translates into CASSFGTANEKLFF.

This clone was observed a handful of times. The chain employs TRBV28 and TRBJ1-6; TRBD1 matches 10 bases. The CDR3 spans 16 residues. Losses at the gene ends were 4 bases for V and 5 bases for J; bases not matched to a gene: 5. Germline lookup yields CDR1 MDHEN and CDR2 SYDVKM. CDR3 sequence: CASSSSGTGDNSPLHF. The CDR3 region has the DNA TGTGCCAGCAGTTCCTCCGGGACAGGGGATAATTCACCCCTCCACTTT. The full variable domain, with the rest looked up from reference TRBV28 and TRBJ1-6, is DVKVTQSSRYLVKRTGEKVFLECVQDMDHENMFWYRQDPGLGLRLIYFSYDVKMKEKGDIPEGYSVSREKKERFSLILESASTNQTSMYLCASSSSGTGDNSPLHFGNGTRLTVT.

Here the CDR3 reads CASSRGDTQYF. Written as DNA, the CDR3 is TGTGCCAGCAGTAGAGGAGATACGCAGTATTTT. The chain is built from TRBV2 and TRBJ2-3, with D uncertain. V lost 5 bases and J 5 bases, leaving 5 bases between the germline ends. The CDR3 contains 11 residues. Per germline, CDR1 SNHLY and CDR2 FYNNEI. The whole variable domain, remainder taken from reference TRBV2 and TRBJ2-3, is EPEVTQTPSHQVTQMGQEVILRCVPISNHLYFYWYRQILGQKVEFLVSFYNNEISEKSEIFDDQFSVERPDGSNFTLKIRSTKLEDSAMYFCASSRGDTQYFGPGTRLTVL.

V usage is TRBV29-1 and J usage is TRBJ2-5; 8 bases are shared with TRBD1. V was pared by 1 base and J by 5 bases, with 6 bases of the junction left unmatched. The CDR3 is made up of 14 amino acids. Germline CDR1 is SQVTM and CDR2 is ANQGSEA. The CDR3 loop is CSVEGQGALETQYF. The DNA of the CDR3 is TGCAGCGTTGAAGGGCAGGGGGCGCTTGAGACCCAGTACTTC.

V and J are TRBV2 and TRBJ1-5; 12 nucleotides match TRBD1. The CDR3 length is 17 residues. Germline CDR1 reads SNHLY; CDR2 reads FYNNEI. Trimming removed 10 bases from V and 3 bases from J; junction bases left unmatched: 13. This chain's CDR3 is CANLRDRGQIDNQPQHF. The CDR3, as DNA: TGTGCCAACCTTCGGGACAGGGGGCAAATAGACAATCAGCCCCAGCATTTT.

The V call is TRBV5-1, the J call TRBJ1-2; 9 bases are shared with TRBD1. Germline V lookup: CDR1 SGHRS, CDR2 YFSETQ. V lost 0 bases, J lost 10 bases, and 7 bases stayed unmatched. This CDR3 is built from 14 residues. The DNA of the CDR3 is TGCGCCAGCAGCTTGGTCGGGACAGGGATCGACTACACCTTC. Amino acid sequence: CASSLVGTGIDYTF.

This chain connects TRBV6-5 to TRBJ1-2; the D is unclear. The germline CDR1 and CDR2 sequences are MNHEY and SVGAGI. CDR3 size: 11 residues. The ends were cut back, 5 bases at V and 7 bases at J, with 8 bases in the middle. The CDR3 here is CASSEVRGYTF. The CDR3 bases are TGTGCCAGCAGTGAGGTACGTGGCTACACCTTC.

The chain uses TRBV9 and TRBJ2-2, with D tentatively TRBD1 (6 bases). Between the trimmed V and J ends, which lost 2 bases and 6 bases, there was a span of 14 bases. This CDR3 is 15 amino acids long. Germline CDR1 reads SGDLS; CDR2 reads YYNGEE. The CDR3 is CASSVRQEQSGELFF. The CDR3 DNA follows: TGTGCCAGCAGCGTCAGACAGGAGCAGTCCGGGGAGCTGTTTTTT.

The CDR3 sequence: CASSIQLAGGNEQFF. As DNA, the CDR3 is TGTGCCAGTAGTATCCAACTAGCGGGTGGCAATGAGCAGTTCTTC. V is TRBV19 and J is TRBJ2-1, with 9 bases fitting TRBD2. Germline V CDR1 and CDR2: LNHDA, SQIVND (reference sequence). With V trimmed by 3 bases and J by 6 bases, 6 bases remained unmatched. The CDR3 covers 15 residues.

This chain links TRBV18 with TRBJ2-7, with D perhaps assigned TRBD1 or TRBD2 (6 bases each). This CDR3 has 13 residues. CDR1 is KGHSH and CDR2 is LQKENI in the germline V gene. V lost 3 bases, J lost 5 bases, and 11 bases lay in between. In nucleotides, the CDR3 is TGTGCCAGCTCACCTGGGGGGCAGGACGAGCAGTACTTC. This codes for CASSPGGQDEQYF.

This clone has just one count. This chain joins TRBV9 and TRBJ2-5; tentatively, D is TRBD1 (6 bases). The CDR3 loop spans 15 amino acids. With 1 base removed from V and 5 bases from J, the gap between germline ends came to 15 bases. Germline V gene lookup returns CDR1 SGDLS and CDR2 YYNGEE. The chain's CDR3 is CASSVRPQGDETQYF. CDR3 DNA sequence: TGTGCCAGCAGCGTACGTCCACAGGGAGACGAGACCCAGTACTTC.

V is TRBV19 and J is TRBJ2-2, with TRBD1 matching 7 bases. V dropped 8 bases and J dropped 0; count of bases not matched to a gene: 6. This CDR3 is 15 amino acids long. Germline V gene data show CDR1 as LNHDA and CDR2 as SQIVND (reference sequence). The CDR3 reads CASYTGQTNTGELFF. The CDR3 DNA sequence: TGTGCCAGTTATACGGGACAGACGAACACCGGGGAGCTGTTTTTT.

This sequence joins TRBV30 and TRBJ2-1, with unresolved D. Trimming stripped 2 bases from V and 5 bases from J, with 13 bases between. Germline-derived CDR1 and CDR2 are GTSNPN and SVGIG (reference sequence). This CDR3 comprises 14 residues. The DNA for the CDR3 is TGTGCCTGGAGTCTGGGATTCCGAAACAATGAGCAGTTCTTC. It encodes CAWSLGFRNNEQFF.

This clone has a single count. This rearrangement joins TRBV7-8 to TRBJ1-3; D gene uncertain. Germline V lookup: CDR1 SGHVS, CDR2 FQNEAQ. This CDR3 has 13 residues. Trimming left V 5 bases short and J 0 bases short, with 5 bases between. For the CDR3, the DNA is TGTGCCAGCAGCGAGAGCTCTGGAAACACCATATATTTT. The encoded protein is CASSESSGNTIYF.